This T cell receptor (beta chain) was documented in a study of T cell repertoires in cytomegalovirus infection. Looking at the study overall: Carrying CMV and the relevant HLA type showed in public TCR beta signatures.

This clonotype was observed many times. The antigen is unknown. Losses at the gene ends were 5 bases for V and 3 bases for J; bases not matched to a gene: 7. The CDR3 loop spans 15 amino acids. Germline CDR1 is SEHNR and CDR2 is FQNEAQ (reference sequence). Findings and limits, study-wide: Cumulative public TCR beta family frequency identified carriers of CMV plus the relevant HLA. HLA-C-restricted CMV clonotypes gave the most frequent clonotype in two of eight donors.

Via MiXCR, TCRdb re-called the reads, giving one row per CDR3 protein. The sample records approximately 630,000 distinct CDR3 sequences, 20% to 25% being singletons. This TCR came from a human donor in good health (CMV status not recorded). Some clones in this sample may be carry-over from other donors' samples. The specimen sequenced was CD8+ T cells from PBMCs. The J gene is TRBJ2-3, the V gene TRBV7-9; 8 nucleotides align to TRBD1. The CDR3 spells CASSTWTGLTDTQYF. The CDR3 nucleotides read TGTGCCAGCAGCACCTGGACAGGGCTTACAGATACGCAGTATTTT.